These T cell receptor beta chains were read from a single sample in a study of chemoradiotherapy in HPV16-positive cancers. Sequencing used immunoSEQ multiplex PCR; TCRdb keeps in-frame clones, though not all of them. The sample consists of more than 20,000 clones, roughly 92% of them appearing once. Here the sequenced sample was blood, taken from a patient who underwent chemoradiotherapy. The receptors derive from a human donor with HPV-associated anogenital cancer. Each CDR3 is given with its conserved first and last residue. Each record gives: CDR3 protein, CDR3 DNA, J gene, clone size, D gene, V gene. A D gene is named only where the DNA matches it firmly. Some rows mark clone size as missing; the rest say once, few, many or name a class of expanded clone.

CASTVTGDNQPQHF	TGTGCCAGCACCGTGACAGGAGACAATCAGCCCCAGCATTTT	TRBJ1-5	few	.	TRBV7-9
CAPDGSKEGRTEAFF	TGTGCCCCAGACGGCTCCAAAGAAGGCAGGACTGAAGCTTTCTTT	TRBJ1-1	.	.	TRBV5-3
CASSVGDRVNSPLHF	TGTGCCAGCAGCGTAGGAGACAGGGTTAATTCACCCCTCCACTTT	TRBJ1-6	.	TRBD1	TRBV9
CASSRVSEAFF	TGTGCCAGCAGCAGGGTGAGTGAAGCTTTCTTT	TRBJ1-1	few	.	TRBV7-9
CASSPADWDTDTQYF	TGTGCCAGCAGTCCCGCGGATTGGGACACAGATACGCAGTATTTT	TRBJ2-3	.	.	TRBV28
CASSLTGVQETQYF	TGTGCCAGCAGCTTGACGGGAGTTCAAGAGACCCAGTACTTC	TRBJ2-5	once	.	TRBV11-2
CASSQGGFYGYTF	TGCGCCAGCAGCCAAGGGGGGTTCTATGGCTACACCTTC	TRBJ1-2	.	.	TRBV4-3
CASSFLQGLAGGGETQYF	TGTGCCAGCAGCTTTCTTCAAGGACTAGCGGGAGGAGGGGAGACCCAGTACTTC	TRBJ2-5	few	TRBD2	TRBV7-8
CASSLLRQGGDTEAFF	TGTGCCAGCTCACTTCTTAGACAGGGAGGGGACACTGAAGCTTTCTTT	TRBJ1-1	.	TRBD1	TRBV18
CATRGGALTGELFF	TGCGCCACCAGGGGGGGGGCGCTCACCGGGGAGCTGTTTTTT	TRBJ2-2	.	.	TRBV5-1